This T cell receptor beta chain was recovered during a study of cytomegalovirus exposure and HLA in healthy donors. On this clone itself: Its antigen remains unidentified.

Study findings and constraints: Reported results showed that the classifier diagnosed cytomegalovirus status with high specificity and sensitivity. Researchers reported that a few CMV-associated chains were confirmed in vitro as CMV antigen-specific. Generally TCR sequences proved uncommon, though certain public TCRs appeared in numerous donors. Altogether, some 170 TCR beta chains were recorded as cytomegalovirus-associated.

This table comes from immunoSEQ multiplex PCR, and its TCRdb copy is limited to in-frame clones, with some not included. The data contain 150,000 to 200,000 clones, 90% to 97% of them singletons. Trimming left V 5 bases short and J 4 bases short, with 11 bases between. Germline V gene lookup returns CDR1 SGHTA and CDR2 FQGNSA. The CDR3 runs 13 residues. The chain is built from TRBV7-2 and TRBJ1-2, with TRBD1 as a possible D gene (5 bases). The specimen sequenced was PBMCs. The sequence came from a woman aged 18 to 35 in good health and CMV-seronegative. CDR3 in amino acids: CASSIDRSYGYTF. The CDR3 region has the DNA TGTGCCAGCAGCATTGACAGAAGCTATGGCTACACCTTC.